This passage covers 26 T cell receptor beta chains from one sample sequenced in a study of tumor T cells in aggressive B-cell lymphoma. The repertoire was sequenced with immunoSEQ multiplex PCR; TCRdb's copy has only in-frame clones and lacks some. The top ten hold approximately 3.9% of the sample, which has approximately 5,200 clones, 94% seen once. The source material was tumor tissue. These receptors all stem from an adult with diffuse large B cell lymphoma.

The chain uses TRBV18 and TRBJ2-5; D is unresolved. Trimming removed 2 bases at V and 1 base at J, with 14 bases between. CDR3 size: 16 residues. Germline CDR1 is KGHSH and CDR2 is LQKENI. CDR3 protein: CASSPKIIELQETQYF. CDR3 coding DNA: TGTGCCAGCTCACCAAAAATTATCGAACTCCAAGAGACCCAGTACTTC.

The chain is built from TRBV7-6 and TRBJ2-7; 10 positions agree with TRBD2. V shed 1 base and J 1 base; nucleotides not matched to a gene: 4. The germline V gene has CDR1 SGHVS and CDR2 FNYEAQ. The CDR3 contains 16 residues. The CDR3 DNA is TGTGCCAGCAGCTTAGGGATAGCGGGAGGTTCCTACGAGCAGTACTTC. Its protein product is CASSLGIAGGSYEQYF.

The chain has TRBV7-8 and TRBJ2-5; TRBD2 is a possible D gene (5 bases). Germline loops: CDR1 SGHVS, CDR2 FQNEAQ. CDR3 size: 14 residues. Deletions cut 8 bases from V and 0 bases from J, with 13 bases between. In nucleotides, the CDR3 is TGTGCCAGCTTAGGGCTAGCCAACCAAGAGACCCAGTACTTC. It specifies CASLGLANQETQYF. Full variable domain (rest looked up from reference TRBV7-8 and TRBJ2-5): GAGVSQSPRYKVAKRGQDVALRCDPISGHVSLFWYQQALGQGPEFLTYFQNEAQLDKSGLPSDRFFAERPEGSVSTLKIQRTQQEDSAVYLCASLGLANQETQYFGPGTRLLVL.

As regards this clone: Distinct nucleotide sequences in the sample also encode this CDR3. This chain links TRBV15 with TRBJ2-4, with D unresolved. V dropped 8 bases and J dropped 0 bases, with 8 bases sitting between them. CDR3 length equals 13 residues. The germline V gene has CDR1 LNHNV and CDR2 YYDKDF (reference sequence). The CDR3 nucleotides are TGTGCCACCGGAGAAGTAGCCAAAAACATTCAGTACTTC. Amino acid sequence: CATGEVAKNIQYF. The whole variable domain, remainder taken from reference TRBV15 and TRBJ2-4, is DAMVIQNPRYQVTQFGKPVTLSCSQTLNHNVMYWYQQKSSQAPKLLFHYYDKDFNNEADTPDNFQSRRPNTSFCFLDIRSPGLGDTAMYLCATGEVAKNIQYFGAGTRLSVL.

The chain links TRBV2 to TRBJ2-1, with 8 bases matching TRBD2. This CDR3 has 13 amino acids. Germline CDR1 and CDR2: SNHLY and FYNNEI. V gave up 1 base and J gave up 13 bases; unmatched junction bases: 6. The CDR3 bases are TGTGCCAGCAGTGAAGTACTGCGGGAGGCCCAGTTCTTC. Encoded protein: CASSEVLREAQFF.

The rearrangement joins TRBV27 to TRBJ2-3, with D perhaps TRBD2 (5 bases). V lost 3 bases and J 0 bases, leaving 10 bases between the germline ends. Germline V CDR1 and CDR2: MNHEY, SMNVEV (reference sequence). The CDR3 sequence is 15 residues long. CDR3 region: CASSFGRVSTDTQYF. CDR3 bases: TGTGCCAGCAGTTTTGGGCGGGTTAGCACAGATACGCAGTATTTT.

This chain uses TRBV27 with TRBJ1-4, with D possibly matching TRBD1 (6 bases). The CDR3 sequence is 14 residues long. CDR1 and CDR2 (germline): MNHEY, SMNVEV (reference sequence). V was clipped by 7 bases and J by 8 bases, with 17 bases between them. CDR3 amino acids: CASTGTLDTEKLFF. CDR3 coding DNA: TGTGCCAGCACTGGGACACTGGATACGGAAAAACTGTTTTTT.

The chain couples TRBV28 to TRBJ2-7, with 8 bases fitting TRBD1. V lost 4 bases and J lost 2; bases outside the gene matches: 7. The CDR3 is made up of 15 amino acids. Germline V gene sequence: CDR1 MDHEN, CDR2 SYDVKM. CDR3 loop: CASSSPDRVTYEQYF. The CDR3 DNA sequence: TGTGCCAGCAGTTCCCCGGACAGGGTAACCTACGAGCAGTACTTC.

This chain's CDR3 is CASAGSAYEQYF. CDR3 DNA: TGTGCCAGCGCGGGCTCAGCCTACGAGCAGTACTTC. V gene TRBV13 combines with J gene TRBJ2-7; maybe TRBD2 (5 bases). With 8 bases removed from V and 2 bases from J, the gap between germline ends came to 10 bases. CDR1 is PRHDT, CDR2 FYEKMQ, per germline (reference sequence). The CDR3 contains 12 residues.

The chain couples TRBV27 to TRBJ2-3; TRBD2 matches 10 bases. The germline V gene encodes CDR1 MNHEY and CDR2 SMNVEV (reference sequence). This CDR3 has 16 residues. The J segment lost 12 bases and the V segment lost 6 bases, leaving 18 bases of the junction unmatched. The CDR3 protein is CASSPTLAGITPVQYF. The CDR3 bases are TGTGCCAGCAGCCCAACACTAGCGGGGATAACCCCGGTACAGTATTTT.

The V call is TRBV7-2, the J call TRBJ1-3; no firm D call. Trimming removed 1 base from V and 3 bases from J, with 10 bases in between. CDR1 is SGHTA and CDR2 is FQGNSA in the germline V gene. The CDR3 loop spans 15 amino acids. This chain's CDR3 is CASSLDSGDGNTIYF. CDR3 nucleotides: TGTGCCAGCAGCTTAGATTCGGGTGATGGAAACACCATATATTTT.

V is TRBV9 and J is TRBJ2-5, with a tentative D call TRBD2 (5 bases). This CDR3 spans 12 amino acids. The ends were cut back, 1 base at V and 5 bases at J, with 6 bases in the middle. CDR1 and CDR2 from the germline V gene are SGDLS and YYNGEE. The CDR3: CASSVPGETQYF. CDR3 nucleotide sequence: TGTGCCAGCAGCGTACCGGGGGAGACCCAGTACTTC.

This chain joins TRBV6-5 and TRBJ2-1, with 9 positions matching TRBD2. CDR1 is MNHEY and CDR2 is SVGAGI in the germline V gene. Trimming took 7 bases from V and 4 from J; bases not matched to a gene: 8. The CDR3 sequence is 15 residues long. The CDR3 DNA sequence: TGTGCCAGCAAAAAAAGCGGGGGGTGGTACAATGAGCAGTTCTTC. Its translation is CASKKSGGWYNEQFF.

This clone was detected a few times. Other nucleotide sequences from this sample produce the same CDR3. The J gene is TRBJ1-2, the V gene TRBV4-3, with D tentatively TRBD1 (5 bases). In germline, CDR1 is LGHNA, CDR2 YSLEER. The CDR3 consists of 17 residues. Trimming removed 0 bases from V and 0 bases from J, with 14 bases in between. The CDR3 is CASSQDTSAGTNYGYTF. The CDR3 nucleotides read TGCGCCAGCAGCCAAGATACCTCGGCAGGGACTAACTATGGCTACACCTTC.

This sequence joins TRBV7-7 and TRBJ1-3, with D unclear. This CDR3 spans 13 amino acids. Per the germline V gene, CDR1 is SSHAT and CDR2 is FNYEAQ (reference sequence). CDR3 sequence: CASSAYLGNTIYF. CDR3 DNA sequence: TGTGCTAGTAGCGCTTACTTAGGAAACACCATATATTTT.

This rearrangement joins TRBV2 to TRBJ2-3, with 10 bases matching TRBD2. Germline-derived CDR1 and CDR2 are SNHLY and FYNNEI. J lost 6 bases, V lost 8 bases, and 11 bases had no gene match. This CDR3 has 15 amino acids. The CDR3 DNA reads as TGTGCCAGCGGGGGGCTAGCGGGAGTCCCCGATACGCAGTATTTT. This codes for CASGGLAGVPDTQYF.

The chain combines TRBV7-2 with TRBJ2-3, with D maybe TRBD2 (6 bases). The CDR3 contains 14 residues. The V gene lost 8 bases and the J gene lost 2 bases, with 14 bases spanning the gap. CDR1 is SGHTA, CDR2 FQGNSA, per germline. CDR3 in amino acids: CASRAAGNTDTQYF. CDR3 sequence (DNA): TGTGCCAGCCGAGCAGCGGGCAACACAGATACGCAGTATTTT. The full variable domain, completed using reference TRBV7-2 and TRBJ2-3, is GAGVSQSPSNKVTEKGKDVELRCDPISGHTALYWYRQSLGQGLEFLIYFQGNSAPDKSGLPSDRFSAERTGGSVSTLTIQRTQQEDSAVYLCASRAAGNTDTQYFGPGTRLTVL.

The rearrangement uses TRBV5-1 and TRBJ2-2, with D perhaps TRBD1 (5 bases). CDR3 length: 12 residues. Per germline, CDR1 SGHRS and CDR2 YFSETQ. Trimming took 4 bases from V and 6 from J, leaving 7 bases between them. CDR3: CASSVGAGELFF. Here the CDR3 DNA reads TGCGCCAGCAGCGTAGGGGCCGGGGAGCTGTTTTTT.

The chain uses TRBV5-1 and TRBJ2-7, with 9 bases aligning to TRBD1. There are 15 residues in the CDR3. Trimming removed 2 bases from V and 0 bases from J; junction bases left unmatched: 3. Germline V CDR1 and CDR2: SGHRS, YFSETQ. CDR3 sequence reads: CASSFVTGGSYEQYF. For the CDR3, the DNA is TGCGCCAGCAGCTTTGTGACAGGGGGCTCCTACGAGCAGTACTTC.

The CDR3 sequence is CASSPPTGGVRGETQYF. DNA of the CDR3: TGTGCCAGCTCACCACCGACAGGCGGTGTTAGGGGAGAGACCCAGTACTTC. The genes are TRBV18 and TRBJ2-5; a weak D match, TRBD1 (6 bases). V lost 0 bases and J lost 4, with 18 bases in between. The germline gives CDR1 KGHSH, CDR2 LQKENI. There are 17 residues in the CDR3.

The V call is TRBV27, the J call TRBJ2-7; 9 bases are a match to TRBD1. The V and J ends lost 7 bases and 4 bases, in that order; junction bases with no gene match: 5. This CDR3 spans 13 amino acids. CDR1 is MNHEY, CDR2 SMNVEV, per germline (reference sequence). CDR3 amino acids: CASTTTGGYEQYF. The CDR3 DNA follows: TGTGCCAGCACCACGACAGGGGGGTACGAGCAGTACTTC.

The chain combines TRBV29-1 with TRBJ1-2, with D unclear. The V end was cut by 0 bases, the J end by 5 bases, with 10 bases between. Germline CDR1 is SQVTM and CDR2 is ANQGSEA. This CDR3 spans 13 amino acids. The CDR3 bases are TGCAGCGTTGAAGAGCACCCCGGGTATGGCTACACCTTC. Amino acids: CSVEEHPGYGYTF.

The chain combines TRBV28 with TRBJ1-6, with 7 bases lining up with TRBD1. CDR1 and CDR2 from the germline V gene are MDHEN and SYDVKM. The CDR3 covers 14 residues. With V trimmed by 6 bases and J by 7 bases, 6 bases remained unmatched. CDR3 protein: CASRLGTENSPLHF. The CDR3 coding sequence is TGTGCCAGCAGACTCGGGACAGAGAATTCACCCCTCCACTTT. Drawing the rest from reference TRBV28 and TRBJ1-6, the complete variable domain is DVKVTQSSRYLVKRTGEKVFLECVQDMDHENMFWYRQDPGLGLRLIYFSYDVKMKEKGDIPEGYSVSREKKERFSLILESASTNQTSMYLCASRLGTENSPLHFGNGTRLTVT.

The gene calls are TRBV7-9 and TRBJ2-2; TRBD2 aligns across 9 bases. The germline V gene has CDR1 SEHNR and CDR2 FQNEAQ (reference sequence). CDR3 size: 15 residues. V shed 5 bases and J 5 bases; nucleotides not matched to a gene: 6. The CDR3 sequence is CASSRGGGKTGELFF. The CDR3 DNA reads TGTGCCAGCAGCCGCGGGGGGGGGAAGACCGGGGAGCTGTTTTTT.

This clone was seen a single time. The J gene is TRBJ2-7, the V gene TRBV5-4; no clear D gene. V dropped 0 bases and J dropped 3 bases, with 7 bases sitting between them. This CDR3 has 13 amino acids. Germline CDR1 is SGHNT and CDR2 is YYREEE (reference sequence). The CDR3 sequence is CASSLVSSYEQYF. In DNA, the CDR3 is TGTGCCAGCAGCTTGGTGTCCAGCTACGAGCAGTACTTC.

The J gene is TRBJ1-2, the V gene TRBV7-2; 7 nucleotides align to TRBD1. This CDR3 is built from 12 residues. Germline V gene lookup returns CDR1 SGHTA and CDR2 FQGNSA. V shed 2 bases, J shed 8 bases, and the junction held 2 bases outside the gene matches. CDR3 bases: TGTGCCAGCAGCTTACAGGGGGACGGCTACACCTTC. It specifies CASSLQGDGYTF.